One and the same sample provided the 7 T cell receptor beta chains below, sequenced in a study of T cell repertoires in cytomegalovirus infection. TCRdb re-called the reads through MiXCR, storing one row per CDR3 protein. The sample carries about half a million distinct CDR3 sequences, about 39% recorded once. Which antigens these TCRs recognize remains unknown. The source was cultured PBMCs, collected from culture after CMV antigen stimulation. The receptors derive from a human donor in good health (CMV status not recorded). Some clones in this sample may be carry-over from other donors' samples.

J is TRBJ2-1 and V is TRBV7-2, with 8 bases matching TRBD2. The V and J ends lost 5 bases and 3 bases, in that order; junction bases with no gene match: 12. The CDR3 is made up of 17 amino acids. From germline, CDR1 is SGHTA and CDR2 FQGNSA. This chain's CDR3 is CASSRRGRRGGYNEQFF. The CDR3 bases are TGTGCCAGCAGCCGAAGGGGTAGACGGGGGGGCTACAATGAGCAGTTCTTC.

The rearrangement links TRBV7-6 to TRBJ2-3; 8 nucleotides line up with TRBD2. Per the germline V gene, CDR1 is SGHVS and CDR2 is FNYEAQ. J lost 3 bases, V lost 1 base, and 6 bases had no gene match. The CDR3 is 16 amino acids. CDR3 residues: CASSLDRGGITDTQYF. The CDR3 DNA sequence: TGTGCCAGCAGCTTAGATCGCGGGGGGATTACAGATACGCAGTATTTT. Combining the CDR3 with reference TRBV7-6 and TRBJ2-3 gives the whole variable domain GAGVSQSPRYKVTKRGQDVALRCDPISGHVSLYWYRQALGQGPEFLTYFNYEAQQDKSGLPNDRFSAERPEGSISTLTIQRTEQRDSAMYRCASSLDRGGITDTQYFGPGTRLTVL.

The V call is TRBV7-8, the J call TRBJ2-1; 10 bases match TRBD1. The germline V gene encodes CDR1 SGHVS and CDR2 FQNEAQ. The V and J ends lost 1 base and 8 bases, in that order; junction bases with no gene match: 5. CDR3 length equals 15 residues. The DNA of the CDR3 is TGTGCCAGCAGCTTAGACGGGACAGGGGTCGATGAGCAGTTCTTC. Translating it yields CASSLDGTGVDEQFF. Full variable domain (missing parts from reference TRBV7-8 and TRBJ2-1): GAGVSQSPRYKVAKRGQDVALRCDPISGHVSLFWYQQALGQGPEFLTYFQNEAQLDKSGLPSDRFFAERPEGSVSTLKIQRTQQEDSAVYLCASSLDGTGVDEQFFGPGTRLTVL.

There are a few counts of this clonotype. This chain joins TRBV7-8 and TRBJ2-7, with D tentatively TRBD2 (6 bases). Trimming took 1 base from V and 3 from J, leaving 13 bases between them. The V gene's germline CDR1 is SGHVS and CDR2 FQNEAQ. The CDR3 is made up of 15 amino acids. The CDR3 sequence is CASSLGAGPFYEQYF. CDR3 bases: TGTGCCAGCAGCTTAGGTGCGGGACCTTTCTACGAGCAGTACTTC. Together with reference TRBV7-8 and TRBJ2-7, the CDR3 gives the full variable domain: GAGVSQSPRYKVAKRGQDVALRCDPISGHVSLFWYQQALGQGPEFLTYFQNEAQLDKSGLPSDRFFAERPEGSVSTLKIQRTQQEDSAVYLCASSLGAGPFYEQYFGPGTRLTVT.

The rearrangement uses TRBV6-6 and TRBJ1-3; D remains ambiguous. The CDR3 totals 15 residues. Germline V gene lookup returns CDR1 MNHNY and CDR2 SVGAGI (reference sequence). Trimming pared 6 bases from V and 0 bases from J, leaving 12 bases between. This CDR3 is CASSFQEYSGNTIYF. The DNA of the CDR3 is TGTGCCAGCAGCTTTCAGGAATACTCTGGAAACACCATATATTTT.

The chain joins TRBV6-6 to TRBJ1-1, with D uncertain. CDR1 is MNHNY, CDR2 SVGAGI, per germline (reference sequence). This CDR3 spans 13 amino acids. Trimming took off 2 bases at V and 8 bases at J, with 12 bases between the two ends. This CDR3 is CASSYTGPREAFF. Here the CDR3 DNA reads TGTGCCAGCAGTTACACTGGGCCGCGCGAAGCTTTCTTT.

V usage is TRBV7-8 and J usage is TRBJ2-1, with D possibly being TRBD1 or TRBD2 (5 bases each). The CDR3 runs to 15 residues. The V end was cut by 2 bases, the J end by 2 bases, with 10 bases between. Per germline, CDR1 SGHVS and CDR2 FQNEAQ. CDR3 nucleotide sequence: TGTGCCAGCAGCTTATCTGGGGACCCCTACAATGAGCAGTTCTTC. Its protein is CASSLSGDPYNEQFF.